Below are 23 T cell receptor beta chains sequenced from a single sample in a study of Graves' ophthalmopathy and Graves' hyperthyroidism. RNA transcripts were the template, and TCR beta CDR3 regions were amplified from them. Following a first-round RT-PCR that used HTBI primers, a second-round multiplex PCR was carried out. TCRdb redid the calling of the multiplex PCR reads with MiXCR, one entry per CDR3 protein. The sample contains 400,000 to 450,000 distinct CDR3 sequences, under 25% of which appear only once. Sequencing was performed on peripheral blood. The receptor set was obtained from a woman aged 18-35 years with stable Graves' hyperthyroidism.

The chain couples TRBV11-2 to TRBJ2-7, with 11 bases that match TRBD2. The J call may be in error: the DNA end matches TRBJ2-5 better. CDR1 and CDR2 from the germline V gene are SGHAT and FQNNGV. CDR3 length: 16 amino acids. This chain's CDR3 is CASSTISGRAEETQYF. The CDR3 coding sequence is TGTGCCAGCAGCACCATTAGCGGGAGGGCCGAGGAGACCCAGTACTTC.

This clonotype appeared many times. The chain recombines TRBV15 with TRBJ2-5; D not certain. CDR3 length equals 13 residues. Trimming removed 8 bases at V and 1 base at J, with 11 bases between. The germline V gene encodes CDR1 LNHNV and CDR2 YYDKDF (reference sequence). The CDR3, as DNA: TGTGCCACCGCGGCACCGGCCCAAGAGACCCAGTACTTC. Encoded protein: CATAAPAQETQYF.

CDR3: CASSERAGWETQYF. CDR3 sequence (DNA): TGTGCCAGCAGTGAAAGGGCAGGGTGGGAGACCCAGTACTTC. This chain uses TRBV6-1 with TRBJ2-5; a possible D gene is TRBD1 (5 bases). Per the germline V gene, CDR1 is MNHNS and CDR2 is SASEGT. Trimming left V 2 bases short and J 5 bases short, with 12 bases between. CDR3 length: 14 amino acids.

This clonotype was seen a handful of times. The J gene is TRBJ2-7, the V gene TRBV6-1, with 9 bases fitting TRBD1. There are 15 residues in the CDR3. Per germline, CDR1 MNHNS and CDR2 SASEGT. The V segment lost 1 base and the J segment 3 bases; nucleotides outside the gene matches: 4. In DNA form, the CDR3 reads TGTGCCAGCAGTGAAGGGACAGGGGCCCTCTACGAGCAGTACTTC. Residues: CASSEGTGALYEQYF.

In its sample, this clonotype was seen many times. The chain is built from TRBV28 and TRBJ2-7; the D call may be TRBD1 or TRBD2 (5 bases each). This CDR3 has 15 residues. Trimming cost V 5 bases and J 2 bases, with 16 bases left between them. Germline assignment: CDR1 MDHEN and CDR2 SYDVKM. The DNA of the CDR3 is TGTGCCAGCAGTGAAACTAGTCTGGGGGCCTACGAGCAGTACTTC. Its translation is CASSETSLGAYEQYF.

This clonotype was counted at least ten times. The genes are TRBV15 and TRBJ2-7; 10 bases line up with TRBD2. This CDR3 contains 15 residues. V shed 1 base and J 4 bases; nucleotides not matched to a gene: 4. Germline V gene lookup returns CDR1 LNHNV and CDR2 YYDKDF (reference sequence). The CDR3 bases are TGTGCCACCAGCAGAGTGGCTAGCGGGAGTTACGAGCAGTACTTC. Its protein product is CATSRVASGSYEQYF.

There are a few counts of this clonotype. The chain carries TRBV28 and TRBJ1-5, with TRBD1 matching 7 bases. The CDR3 is 15 residues long. Trimming cost V 6 bases and J 2 bases; bases outside gene matches: 7. CDR1 MDHEN and CDR2 SYDVKM come from the germline V gene. The DNA of the CDR3 is TGTGCCAGCAGCTCGACAGGGTACGGCAATCAGCCCCAGCATTTT. Translation gives CASSSTGYGNQPQHF.

This clonotype was observed at least ten times. The CDR3 bases are TGTGCCAGCAGGGGACAGGGGGCTAATCAGCCCCAGCATTTT. This encodes CASRGQGANQPQHF. V and J are TRBV12-3 or TRBV12-4 and TRBJ1-5, with 12 bases aligning to TRBD1. The length of the CDR3 is 14 residues. Trimming at V came to 6 bases and at J to 4 bases, leaving 1 base not matched to a gene.

This clonotype came up many times. V is TRBV28 and J is TRBJ2-2, with D possibly being TRBD1 (6 bases). Per germline, CDR1 MDHEN and CDR2 SYDVKM. The CDR3 sequence is 15 residues long. The V end lost 3 bases, the J end lost 2 bases, and 10 bases lay between the germline ends. The CDR3 spells CASSFQGLNTGELFF. DNA for the CDR3: TGTGCCAGCAGTTTCCAGGGGCTCAACACCGGGGAGCTGTTTTTT.

The V gene is TRBV6-1, the J gene TRBJ2-7; 9 bases agree with TRBD2. The germline V gene encodes CDR1 MNHNS and CDR2 SASEGT. Trimming removed 6 bases from V and 3 bases from J; junction bases left unmatched: 9. The CDR3 spans 15 residues. CDR3 region: CASRRTSGYGYEQYF. The CDR3 bases are TGTGCCAGCAGGCGAACTAGCGGGTACGGCTACGAGCAGTACTTC.

In this sample, this clonotype turned up once. Because it lacks the conserved phenylalanine or tryptophan at the end, this CDR3 is likely a read error. The DNA is left out, because the CDR3 cannot be placed on it with certainty; the CDR3 is given as TCRdb lists it. V is TRBV11-2 and J is TRBJ1-2; TRBD1, as called in the table, went unchecked against the DNA. The CDR3 is made up of 10 amino acids, end residues included. Germline loops: CDR1 SGHAT, CDR2 FQNNGV. The CDR3 spells CASSPWFQGN.

This clonotype was detected ten times or more. V usage is TRBV19 and J usage is TRBJ2-5; D call uncertain. Per the germline V gene, CDR1 is LNHDA and CDR2 is SQIVND (reference sequence). This CDR3 region has 13 residues. V dropped 8 bases and J dropped 5 bases, with 15 bases sitting between them. DNA for the CDR3: TGTGCCAGTCGGTCGGGCGGCGCGGAGACCCAGTACTTC. Its protein product is CASRSGGAETQYF.

This clonotype was counted at least ten times. The V and J genes are TRBV9 and TRBJ2-5, with 9 bases aligning to TRBD2. This CDR3 spans 15 amino acids. Looked up from germline, CDR1 is SGDLS and CDR2 is YYNGEE. After removal of 4 bases from V and 5 bases from J, the junction contained 9 bases not matched to a gene. CDR3 in DNA: TGTGCCAGCAGCACGACGACTAGCGGAGGGGAGACCCAGTACTTC. It translates to CASSTTTSGGETQYF.

This chain uses TRBV12-3 or TRBV12-4 with TRBJ1-1, with 8 bases identical to TRBD1. V lost 5 bases and J lost 8; bases outside the gene matches: 4. The CDR3 loop spans 12 amino acids. The CDR3: CASSLRGQEAFF. In DNA form, the CDR3 reads TGTGCCAGCAGTCTCAGGGGGCAGGAAGCTTTCTTT.

The chain carries TRBV24-1 and TRBJ2-5; a possible D gene is TRBD1 (6 bases). Germline values: CDR1 KGHDR, CDR2 SFDVKD. CDR3 size: 15 residues. Trimming cost V 7 bases and J 0 bases, with 14 bases left between them. The CDR3 bases are TGTGCCACCAGCAAAACACGGGACAACCAAGAGACCCAGTACTTC. Protein: CATSKTRDNQETQYF.

This clonotype was recorded at least ten times. The gene calls are TRBV20-1 and TRBJ2-6, with 8 bases identical to TRBD1. This CDR3 is 17 amino acids long. V shed 0 bases and J 3 bases; nucleotides not matched to a gene: 7. Germline loops: CDR1 DFQATT, CDR2 SNEGSKA (reference sequence). CDR3 nucleotide sequence: TGCAGTGCTAGAGATAAGCAGGGGGCATATGGGGCCAACGTCCTGACTTTC. It yields the protein CSARDKQGAYGANVLTF.

The table lists this clonotype with many counts. The CDR3 coding sequence is TGTGCCTGGAGGAGGGTACCTGGGGCCAACGTCCTGACTTTC. This encodes CAWRRVPGANVLTF. The J gene is TRBJ2-6, the V gene TRBV30; tentative D call: TRBD2 (5 bases). Germline V gene lookup returns CDR1 GTSNPN and CDR2 SVGIG (reference sequence). The CDR3 sequence is 14 residues long. V lost 3 bases, J lost 2 bases, and 8 bases lay in between.

Many counts were recorded for this clonotype. V and J are TRBV10-3 and TRBJ2-7; tentatively, D is TRBD2 (5 bases). Germline V gives CDR1 ENHRY, CDR2 SYGVKD. The CDR3 totals 14 residues. V lost 6 bases to trimming and J lost 3 bases, with 15 bases between them. CDR3 region: CAIRPLGLNYEQYF. The CDR3 DNA reads as TGTGCCATCAGACCCCTTGGACTGAACTACGAGCAGTACTTC.

The V call is TRBV6-1, the J call TRBJ1-2; a weak D match, TRBD1 (5 bases). The germline V and J ends were trimmed by 0 bases and 2 bases, with 7 bases remaining between them. The CDR3 sequence is 14 residues long. Per the germline V gene, CDR1 is MNHNS and CDR2 is SASEGT. The CDR3 protein is CASSEAQDNYGYTF. Written as DNA, the CDR3 is TGTGCCAGCAGTGAAGCACAGGACAACTATGGCTACACCTTC.

This clonotype was recorded at least ten times. The chain links TRBV2 to TRBJ2-7, with D maybe TRBD1 (6 bases). This CDR3 has 20 residues. V was trimmed by 4 bases and J by 0 bases, leaving 28 bases between them. Germline lookup yields CDR1 SNHLY and CDR2 FYNNEI. DNA for the CDR3: TGTGCCAGCAGTGCACCTGCCTGGGACATTTGGACTGTTCACTCCTACGAGCAGTACTTC. Protein: CASSAPAWDIWTVHSYEQYF.

V and J are TRBV6-1 and TRBJ1-1, with D possibly TRBD1 on 6 matching bases. Germline assignment: CDR1 MNHNS and CDR2 SASEGT. The CDR3 is 13 residues long. As DNA, the CDR3 is TGTGCAGTACAGGGAACGGGACGCACTGAAGCTTTCTTT. It codes for CAVQGTGRTEAFF.

This rearrangement joins TRBV28 to TRBJ1-1; D is undetermined. Trimming left V 8 bases short and J 0 bases short, with 10 bases between. The germline gives CDR1 MDHEN, CDR2 SYDVKM. The CDR3 is 13 residues long. CDR3 protein: CASLPLMNTEAFF. For the CDR3, the DNA is TGTGCCAGCTTGCCGTTAATGAACACTGAAGCTTTCTTT.

This clonotype was counted ten times or more. The chain is built from TRBV29-1 and TRBJ1-1; 8 bases align to TRBD1. The trim removed 8 bases at V and 5 bases at J, leaving 10 bases unmatched. The CDR3 runs to 13 residues. Looked up from germline, CDR1 is SQVTM and CDR2 is ANQGSEA. In DNA form, the CDR3 reads TGCAGCCTCGTCGTGCAGGGGGCGACTGAAGCTTTCTTT. As protein: CSLVVQGATEAFF.